A single sample is the source of the 10 T cell receptor beta chains below, sequenced in a study of OX40 agonist ivuxolimab in advanced cancers. The method was immunoSEQ multiplex PCR; TCRdb's version includes in-frame clones alone and lacks a portion of them. The repertoire holds 55,000 to 70,000 clones, with 85% as singletons. The sequencing used CD4+ or CD8+ T cells sorted from blood, collected in a trial of the OX40 agonist ivuxolimab. The origin of the receptors is an adult with an advanced solid tumor such as melanoma, head and neck, liver or kidney cancer.

This clone came up a few times. The chain employs TRBV6-5 and TRBJ2-2, with a possible D match to TRBD1 (6 bases). The CDR3 has 15 residues. The V gene's germline CDR1 is MNHEY and CDR2 SVGAGI. Trimming left V 10 bases short and J 5 bases short, with 20 bases between. CDR3 in DNA: TGTGCCACCTCACAGGGTACGACGGAGACCGGGGAGCTGTTTTTT. As protein: CATSQGTTETGELFF.

This chain joins TRBV19 and TRBJ2-3, with 8 bases identical to TRBD1. The CDR3 has 14 residues. V gave up 6 bases and J gave up 1 base; unmatched junction bases: 3. CDR1 and CDR2 (germline): LNHDA, SQIVND (reference sequence). The CDR3, as DNA: TGTGCCAGTAGGGAGACAGGGGGCACAGATACGCAGTATTTT. Protein: CASRETGGTDTQYF.

The chain carries TRBV27 and TRBJ2-4; D is unclear. Trimming shortened V by 0 bases and J by 0 bases, and 6 bases separated the two germline ends. The germline CDR1 and CDR2 sequences are MNHEY and SMNVEV (reference sequence). There are 15 residues in the CDR3. In DNA form, the CDR3 reads TGTGCCAGCAGTTTATCGTTACTAGCCAAAAACATTCAGTACTTC. This codes for CASSLSLLAKNIQYF.

The chain uses TRBV2 and TRBJ2-5; TRBD1 matches at 9 bases. CDR3 length equals 13 residues. Per germline, CDR1 SNHLY and CDR2 FYNNEI. J lost 4 bases, V lost 10 bases, and 7 bases had no gene match. CDR3 protein: CATLDRGGETQYF. DNA of the CDR3: TGTGCCACCTTGGACAGGGGAGGAGAGACCCAGTACTTC.

The chain combines TRBV28 with TRBJ1-2, with D hard to call. Germline CDR1 and CDR2: MDHEN and SYDVKM. The CDR3 loop spans 13 amino acids. V lost 8 bases to trimming and J lost 4 bases, with 14 bases between them. In nucleotides, the CDR3 is TGTGCCAGCGGGTTTGGGGTGGCCTATGGCTACACCTTC. It encodes CASGFGVAYGYTF.

The rearrangement joins TRBV19 to TRBJ1-2; no clear D. CDR1 is LNHDA, CDR2 SQIVND, per germline (reference sequence). Trimming pared 5 bases from V and 6 bases from J, leaving 16 bases between. The CDR3 is 14 residues long. The chain's CDR3 is CASSGREAAHGYTF. DNA for the CDR3: TGTGCCAGTAGTGGCCGGGAAGCGGCTCATGGCTACACCTTC.

This clone came up once. The chain uses TRBV5-4 and TRBJ2-7; TRBD1 agrees at 7 bases. J lost 4 bases, V lost 0 bases, and 4 bases had no gene match. The CDR3 consists of 14 residues. CDR1 and CDR2 (germline): SGHNT, YYREEE (reference sequence). The CDR3: CASSLAMGQYEQYF. The CDR3 nucleotides read TGTGCCAGCAGCTTGGCGATGGGACAGTACGAGCAGTACTTC.

This chain joins TRBV6-5 and TRBJ1-4, with D perhaps matching TRBD1 (6 bases). CDR3 length: 14 residues. Germline V gene sequence: CDR1 MNHEY, CDR2 SVGAGI. V was shortened by 3 bases and J by 4 bases, with 9 bases between the two germline ends. CDR3 DNA sequence: TGTGCCAGCAGTTATGGACAGCATAATGAAAAACTGTTTTTT. It translates to CASSYGQHNEKLFF.

Only one count was recorded for this clone. The chain has TRBV6-5 and TRBJ1-1; possible D gene TRBD1, 5 bases. The CDR3 consists of 13 residues. Germline CDR1 reads MNHEY; CDR2 reads SVGAGI. V lost 6 bases to trimming and J lost 3 bases, with 11 bases between them. This CDR3 is CASRMTAYTEAFF. CDR3 nucleotides: TGTGCCAGCAGGATGACAGCCTACACTGAAGCTTTCTTT.

J is TRBJ1-3 and V is TRBV28; D is undetermined. Trimming stripped 4 bases from V and 0 bases from J, with 10 bases between. The CDR3 extends over 15 amino acids. Germline V gene lookup returns CDR1 MDHEN and CDR2 SYDVKM. The chain's CDR3 is CASSYRAGSGNTIYF. CDR3 nucleotide sequence: TGTGCCAGCAGTTATAGGGCAGGCTCTGGAAACACCATATATTTT.